The T cell receptor beta chain under discussion was sequenced for a study of cytomegalovirus exposure and HLA in healthy donors. Findings of the study overall: Subsequent analysis found a tendency for first-cohort TCR clusters to co-occur within the 120 or so validation repertoires.

In the case of this clone: Its matching antigen is unknown.

The CDR3 extends over 16 amino acids. The J segment lost 0 bases and the V segment lost 5 bases, leaving 11 bases of the junction unmatched. Germline V lookup: CDR1 SQVTM, CDR2 ANQGSEA. Generated by immunoSEQ multiplex PCR, the TCRdb table keeps only in-frame clones and is missing some. Of approximately 150,000 clones listed, 87% were seen once; the top ten hold 4.5%. The sample consisted of PBMCs. The source is a man between 18 and 29 years old in good health and CMV-seropositive. The chain carries TRBV29-1 and TRBJ1-2; the match to TRBD1 covers 8 bases. CDR3 bases: TGCAGCGTTACCGGGACAGGTGACTTGGCTAACTATGGCTACACCTTC. Translated, it gives CSVTGTGDLANYGYTF.